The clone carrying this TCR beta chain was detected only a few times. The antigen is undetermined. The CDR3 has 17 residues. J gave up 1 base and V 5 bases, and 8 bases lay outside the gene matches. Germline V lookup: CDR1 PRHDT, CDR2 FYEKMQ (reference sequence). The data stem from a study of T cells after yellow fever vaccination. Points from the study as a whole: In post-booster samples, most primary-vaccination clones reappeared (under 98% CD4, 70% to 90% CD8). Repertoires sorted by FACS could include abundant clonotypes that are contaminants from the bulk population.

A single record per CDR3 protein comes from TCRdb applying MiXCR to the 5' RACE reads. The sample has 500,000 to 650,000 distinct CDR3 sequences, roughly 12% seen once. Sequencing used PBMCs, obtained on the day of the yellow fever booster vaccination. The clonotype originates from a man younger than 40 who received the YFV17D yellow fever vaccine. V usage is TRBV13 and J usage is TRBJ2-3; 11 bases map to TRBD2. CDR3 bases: TGTGCCAGCAGCGGGAAACTAGCGGGAGATCGCACAGATACGCAGTATTTT. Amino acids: CASSGKLAGDRTDTQYF.